The rows below give T cell receptor beta chains drawn from one sample of a study of CD8+CD57+ T cells in acquired aplastic anemia. One entry per CDR3 protein, called by TCRdb with MiXCR from the reads. The sample consists of 100,000 to 150,000 distinct CDR3 sequences, over 30% of them appearing once. Specimen: sorted CD4+, CD8+, or CD8+CD57+ T cells (not recorded which) from PBMCs. The receptors originated from a human donor with aplastic anemia. CDR3s include the opening cysteine and the closing phenylalanine or tryptophan. Each record gives: clone size, D gene, J gene, CDR3 length, V gene, CDR3 DNA, CDR3 protein. D genes are given only for firm matches. Where a row states a size, it is once, few, many or the class of an expanded clone; other rows omit it.

size: NA
D: NA
J: TRBJ2-1
length: 16
V: TRBV18
DNA: TGTGCCAGCTCACCACCTGGGGCGGCCGCCTACAATGAGCAGTTCTTC
CDR3: CASSPPGAAAYNEQFF

size: many
D: NA
J: TRBJ1-1
length: 15
V: TRBV10-1
DNA: TGCGCCAGCAGTGACCCCGGGATCGCGGCCACTGAAGCTTTCTTT
CDR3: CASSDPGIAATEAFF

size: NA
D: NA
J: TRBJ1-4
length: 18
V: TRBV4-2
DNA: TGTGCCAGCACTAGATTTAGGGACGGAAAGGAGACTAATGAAAAACTGTTTTTT
CDR3: CASTRFRDGKETNEKLFF

size: few
D: NA
J: TRBJ1-1
length: 15
V: TRBV18
DNA: TGTGCCAGCTCACCACATATGACAGAGAACACTGAAGCTTTCTTT
CDR3: CASSPHMTENTEAFF

size: many
D: NA
J: TRBJ2-6
length: 15
V: TRBV7-9
DNA: TGTGCCAGCAGCTTAGGAGTCTCTGGGGCCAACGTCCTGACTTTC
CDR3: CASSLGVSGANVLTF

size: NA
D: TRBD1
J: TRBJ2-7
length: 14
V: TRBV20-1
DNA: TGCAGTGCTAGGGGGGAAGACAGGGCCTACGAGCAGTACTTC
CDR3: CSARGEDRAYEQYF

size: NA
D: NA
J: TRBJ2-3
length: 12
V: TRBV7-7
DNA: TGTGCTAGCAGCTTAGCGGAAGGGCCGCAGTATTTT
CDR3: CASSLAEGPQYF

size: many
D: TRBD2
J: TRBJ2-5
length: 17
V: TRBV20-1
DNA: TGCAGTGCTAGCCGACCAGGACTAGCGGGTTTCCAAGAGACCCAGTACTTC
CDR3: CSASRPGLAGFQETQYF

size: NA
D: NA
J: TRBJ2-6
length: 16
V: TRBV10-2
DNA: TGCGCCAGCAGTGAGTCGTGGGGGCTCGGGGCCAACGTCCTGACTTTC
CDR3: CASSESWGLGANVLTF

size: few
D: NA
J: TRBJ2-2
length: 14
V: TRBV6-1
DNA: TGTGCCAGCAGCTCCAGGGGGGACACCGGGGAGCTGTTTTTT
CDR3: CASSSRGDTGELFF

size: NA
D: NA
J: TRBJ1-1
length: 15
V: TRBV18
DNA: TGTGCCAGCTCACTCCTAGGCGGGGGAGACACTGAAGCTTTCTTT
CDR3: CASSLLGGGDTEAFF

size: NA
D: TRBD1
J: TRBJ1-2
length: 12
V: TRBV7-3
DNA: TGTGCCAGATCGACAGGGAACTATGGCTACACCTTC
CDR3: CARSTGNYGYTF

size: many
D: TRBD2
J: TRBJ2-3
length: 15
V: TRBV9
DNA: TGTGCCAGCAGCGTAGCGGGGGGGCTGGCAGATACGCAGTATTTT
CDR3: CASSVAGGLADTQYF

size: many
D: NA
J: TRBJ2-7
length: 14
V: TRBV5-6
DNA: TGTGCCAGCAGCCTAACCGGGAAGACCTACGAGCAGTACTTC
CDR3: CASSLTGKTYEQYF

size: many
D: NA
J: TRBJ1-1
length: 16
V: TRBV19
DNA: TGTGCCAGTAGTATTCCAGGGGTTTTGGAGAACACTGAAGCTTTCTTT
CDR3: CASSIPGVLENTEAFF

size: NA
D: TRBD1
J: TRBJ1-5
length: 17
V: TRBV24-1
DNA: TGTGCCGCCAGTGATTCCCCCGGACAGGTTAGCAATCAGCCCCAGCATTTT
CDR3: CAASDSPGQVSNQPQHF

size: NA
D: NA
J: TRBJ2-3
length: 14
V: TRBV7-6
DNA: TGTGCCCGCAGCACACGGCAGAGACCAGATACGCAGTATTTT
CDR3: CARSTRQRPDTQYF

size: NA
D: TRBD2
J: TRBJ2-3
length: 15
V: TRBV3-1
DNA: TGTGCCAGCACTCTAGCGGGGTCCCGAGGGGATACGCAGTATTTT
CDR3: CASTLAGSRGDTQYF

size: many
D: NA
J: TRBJ1-3
length: 16
V: TRBV2
DNA: TGTGCCAGCAGTTGGGGTGAAGAGGGGTCTGGAAACACCATATATTTT
CDR3: CASSWGEEGSGNTIYF

size: few
D: TRBD2
J: TRBJ2-1
length: 14
V: TRBV9
DNA: TGTGCCAGCAGCATCCGGACTAGCACTGGTGAGCAGTTCTTC
CDR3: CASSIRTSTGEQFF

size: NA
D: NA
J: TRBJ2-5
length: 15
V: TRBV11-2
DNA: TGTGCCAGCAGCTTTTCCCGGGACGAAGGGGAGACCCAGTACTTC
CDR3: CASSFSRDEGETQYF

size: many
D: NA
J: TRBJ1-6
length: 14
V: TRBV6-1
DNA: TGTGCCAGCAAGGAGGCGGGGTCCGATTCACCCCTCCACTTT
CDR3: CASKEAGSDSPLHF

size: NA
D: NA
J: TRBJ1-2
length: 11
V: TRBV25-1
DNA: TGTGCCAGCAGTGTATCGGCTAGCTACACCTTC
CDR3: CASSVSASYTF

size: many
D: TRBD2
J: TRBJ2-2
length: 12
V: TRBV4-1
DNA: TGCGCCAGCAGACGGACTAGAGGGGAGCTGTTTTTT
CDR3: CASRRTRGELFF

size: few
D: TRBD2
J: TRBJ2-2
length: 17
V: TRBV20-1
DNA: TGCAGTGCTTGGGGACTAGCGGGGGGATCGGGCACCGGGGAGCTGTTTTTT
CDR3: CSAWGLAGGSGTGELFF

size: many
D: NA
J: TRBJ2-7
length: 14
V: TRBV2
DNA: TGTGCCAGCACAATCGGGCAGGTAACCTACGAGCAGTACTTC
CDR3: CASTIGQVTYEQYF

size: many
D: NA
J: TRBJ1-5
length: 15
V: TRBV7-2
DNA: TGTGCCAGCAGCCCCGGTTTGGGCAGCAATCAGCCCCAGCATTTT
CDR3: CASSPGLGSNQPQHF

size: many
D: NA
J: TRBJ2-7
length: 14
V: TRBV19
DNA: TGTGCCAGTAGTATACCCGGCAGGGCCTACGAGCAGTACTTC
CDR3: CASSIPGRAYEQYF

size: NA
D: NA
J: TRBJ2-5
length: 14
V: TRBV15
DNA: TGTGCCACCAGCGAGCGAGGACAGCAAAGGACCCAGTACTTC
CDR3: CATSERGQQRTQYF

size: many
D: NA
J: TRBJ1-6
length: 12
V: TRBV30
DNA: TGTGCCTCGACAGAGTCCAATTCACCCCTCCACTTT
CDR3: CASTESNSPLHF

size: medium-sized
D: TRBD1
J: TRBJ2-5
length: 13
V: TRBV15
DNA: TGTGCCTCGACAGGGATGGACTTAGAGACCCAGTACTTC
CDR3: CASTGMDLETQYF

size: many
D: TRBD1
J: TRBJ1-5
length: 14
V: TRBV19
DNA: TGTGCCAGTCGGAGGGGGCAGGGCAATCAGCCCCAGCATTTT
CDR3: CASRRGQGNQPQHF

size: few
D: TRBD1
J: TRBJ1-1
length: 15
V: TRBV27
DNA: TGTGCCAGCAGTTCGACAGGGTCGGTTGGCACTGAAGCTTTCTTT
CDR3: CASSSTGSVGTEAFF

size: many
D: NA
J: TRBJ1-5
length: 13
V: TRBV7-2
DNA: TGTGCCAGCAGCGGGCAGGCCAATCAGCCCCAGCATTTT
CDR3: CASSGQANQPQHF

size: many
D: TRBD1
J: TRBJ1-1
length: 13
V: TRBV6-1
DNA: TGTGCCAGCCCGGGACAGATCTTAGGTGAAGCTTTCTTT
CDR3: CASPGQILGEAFF

size: NA
D: NA
J: TRBJ1-3
length: 14
V: TRBV10-2
DNA: TGCGCCAGCAGTGAATCAGGGTATGGAAACACCATATATTTT
CDR3: CASSESGYGNTIYF

size: NA
D: NA
J: TRBJ1-2
length: 13
V: TRBV5-6
DNA: TGTGCCAGCAGCCGCCGGGACCAAACTGGCTACACCTTC
CDR3: CASSRRDQTGYTF

size: NA
D: NA
J: TRBJ1-1
length: 12
V: TRBV29-1
DNA: TGCAGCGTTGCACAACGAAACACTGAAGCTTTCTTT
CDR3: CSVAQRNTEAFF

size: many
D: NA
J: TRBJ2-3
length: 15
V: TRBV5-1
DNA: TGCGCCAGCAGCCTGAGGGGCGTTCTCACAGATACGCAGTATTTT
CDR3: CASSLRGVLTDTQYF

size: many
D: NA
J: TRBJ1-2
length: 13
V: TRBV11-2
DNA: TGTGCCAGCAGCTTAGGGGGGCACGATGGCTACACCTTC
CDR3: CASSLGGHDGYTF

size: NA
D: TRBD1
J: TRBJ1-1
length: 15
V: TRBV10-2
DNA: TGCGCCAGCAGTGCTAGGTCGGCAGGGGGCACTGAAGCTTTCTTT
CDR3: CASSARSAGGTEAFF

size: many
D: NA
J: TRBJ2-2
length: 16
V: TRBV7-9
DNA: TGTGCCAGCAGCTTATGGTCCTGGGGGGCTACCGGGGAGCTGTTTTTT
CDR3: CASSLWSWGATGELFF

size: NA
D: NA
J: TRBJ1-2
length: 11
V: TRBV13
DNA: TGTGCCAGCATCGGCCGGGGGAGATTCACCTTC
CDR3: CASIGRGRFTF

size: once
D: TRBD2
J: TRBJ2-5
length: 16
V: TRBV24-1
DNA: TGTGCCACCAGTGATGCCCGCGGGGGGTTCCCAGAGACCCAGTACTTC
CDR3: CATSDARGGFPETQYF

size: NA
D: TRBD1
J: TRBJ1-5
length: 15
V: TRBV6-1
DNA: TGTGCCAGCAAGTACGGACAGGAGCTGAATCAGCCCCAGCATTTT
CDR3: CASKYGQELNQPQHF

size: NA
D: NA
J: TRBJ1-2
length: 9
V: TRBV29-1
DNA: TGCAGCGTTGATCGGGCAAGTGCCTTC
CDR3: CSVDRASAF

size: many
D: NA
J: TRBJ1-2
length: 12
V: TRBV7-2
DNA: TGTGCCAGCAGCTTAGATCAGGCCGGCTACACCTTC
CDR3: CASSLDQAGYTF

size: few
D: TRBD1
J: TRBJ1-1
length: 14
V: TRBV15
DNA: TGTGCCACCAGTAACAGGGGAATGAACACTGAAGCTTTCTTT
CDR3: CATSNRGMNTEAFF

size: NA
D: TRBD1
J: TRBJ1-2
length: 15
V: TRBV7-2
DNA: TGTGCCAGCAGCTCCACGGACAGGGAGTACTATGGCTACACCTTC
CDR3: CASSSTDREYYGYTF

size: NA
D: NA
J: TRBJ2-1
length: 12
V: TRBV5-1
DNA: TGCGCCAGCAGCCGGGCCTCCGAAGGGCAGTTCTTC
CDR3: CASSRASEGQFF

size: NA
D: NA
J: TRBJ2-5
length: 12
V: TRBV29-1
DNA: TGCAGCGTTGAAGTCCACCAAGAGACCCAGTACTTC
CDR3: CSVEVHQETQYF